This entry describes one TCR beta chain. Its antigen specificity is not known. Per-nucleotide qualities are absent, and no much larger clonotype sits a single base away. Additional DNA sequences in this sample encode the identical CDR3. The cohort was made up of approximately 670 healthy bone marrow donors. At the time of sampling, all cohort members were nominally healthy, though unrecorded immune exposures were likely present. The donor was CMV seronegative and belonged to the group of several hundred seronegative cohort members. A peripheral blood sample was collected from each donor, and TCR beta sequencing was performed on peripheral blood mononuclear cells. The Qiagen DNeasy Blood Extraction Kit was used to extract genomic DNA from the blood cell samples. This sample was taken from a study of cytomegalovirus exposure and HLA in healthy donors (dated by TCRdb to between 2016 and 2019). The study in broad terms: An earlier analysis of 587 of the donors reported approximately 300 Gb of sequence data and some 110 million unique TCR beta sequences obtained from some 200 million T cells. An early release that covered about 600 HLA-typed donors contained approximately 290 gigabases of sequencing data and tens of millions of unique TCR sequences. Of the roughly 400 genotyped donors, approximately 80% were placed in the genetic ancestry cluster associated with self-reported Caucasian donors. The study was designed to test whether signatures of past pathogen exposure could be identified by cataloging public T cell receptors. The study profiled the T cell repertoires of 500 to 800 subjects by immunosequencing and related them to cytomegalovirus serostatus. Besides the first cohort of 550 to 750 subjects, a separate validation cohort made up of 120 or so different subjects was used. To predict cytomegalovirus infection status, the study brought together high-throughput TCR immunosequencing, statistical association of individual TCRs with disease status, and machine learning. A later analysis re-examined previously published TCR beta repertoires from more than 600 donors and added high-resolution HLA genotyping to investigate patterns of TCR occurrence. The later analysis used no new phenotypic data to find candidate immune exposures, relying instead on TCR beta sequences and their occurrence across donors. In an earlier analysis of about 590 of the donors, high-throughput TCR beta sequencing was used to judge whether each TCR beta V gene segment behaved as functional or pseudogenic. Alongside the repertoire data, information on donor age, sex, ethnicity and CMV serostatus was compiled. A later genetic analysis used genome-wide SNP genotypes for about three fifths of the 666 donors, treating that subset as a discovery cohort. All discovery cohort repertoires had been generated on a single sequencing platform. Class I and class II HLA loci were covered by the typing at four-digit resolution. The number of typed donors differed by locus: about 620-630 for A, B, C, DRB1 and DQB1; 500 to 550 for DQA1; some 590 for DPA1; and around 470 for DPB1. Roughly 5 DR-DQ haplotypes were handled as single units for association and clustering, since linkage in the cohort was strong. Among about 410 genotyped donors of the cohort, an average of roughly 230,000 unique TCR beta nucleotide sequences was sequenced per donor, of which roughly 17% were non-productive. The paper's findings and limits, for the study overall: The cohort was sequenced for TCR beta chains only, and without alpha or paired-chain data the features that could be detected were limited. Compared with equally common non-associated chains, HLA-associated TCR beta chains in a later analysis were more clonally expanded and had lower generation probabilities. Because counts were too low, 15 or so rarely observed V segments, including chromosome 9 orphons, were excluded from the earlier analysis of 587 of the donors. According to a later analysis, TCR association rates differed among HLA loci, with DRB1 alleles showing the most associated TCRs and HLA-C alleles showing the fewest. A later genetic analysis associated a missense DCLRE1C variant with V-gene and J-gene trimming of TCR beta chains, and an independent cohort replicated the association. Because HLA typing was unavailable for some donors at each locus, only the typed subset was used in association tests. A later analysis reported that several top co-occurrence clusters appeared linked to parvovirus B19, influenza, CMV and Epstein-Barr virus. In an earlier analysis of roughly 500 of the donors, most TCR beta V segments appeared in productive rearrangements about 90% or about 30% of the time, broadly matching IMGT annotations. According to a later genetic analysis, donors in an Asian-associated ancestry cluster had fewer N-insertions in productive TCRs than the roughly 700-donor mean. Sequencing depth was assumed to be roughly uniform across donors in the presence/absence analyses, though that assumption may not hold. The classifier was reported to diagnose cytomegalovirus status with high specificity and sensitivity in both the original and validation cohorts. In the study, some 180 TCR beta chains were listed as associated with cytomegalovirus. CMV serostatus was the only immune exposure information available for the cohort. Three of the identified cytomegalovirus-associated TCR beta chains were confirmed in vitro to be specific for cytomegalovirus antigens. A cluster of highly shared sequence variants was judged likely to represent a technical artifact of the sequencing pipeline. Some IMGT-functional V segments, including TRBV6-2 and TRBV6-3, could not be told apart with the 87-base-pair reads, so those segments were excluded. The authors suggested that the approach could potentially be generalized to other disease states and immunological phenotypes. In a later analysis, most CMV-associated TCR beta chains were found to appear HLA-restricted, with HLA associations seemingly driven largely by CMV exposure. Correlated functional status among segregating V segments might be attributable to linkage disequilibrium, but an unknown experimental factor could not be ruled out. Across donors, most TCR sequences were observed very rarely, whereas some public TCRs were present in many individuals. When HLA alleles, especially DR and DQ, strongly co-occurred, attributing TCR associations to individual alleles was difficult. At a false discovery rate of 0.05, a later analysis linked 15,000 to 20,000 TCR beta sequences to specific HLA alleles. A further reported finding was that TCR beta sequences accurately predicted the HLA-A and HLA-B alleles for most subjects in the first cohort.

The CDR3, from cysteine to phenylalanine, totals 14 residues. Only the CDR3 DNA stays, 42 bases, in frame from base 1. In the germline V gene (reference sequence), CDR1 corresponds to MNHEY and CDR2 to SMNVEV. Deletion took 4 bases off V and 4 bases off J, with a span of 14 bases between the germline ends. Libraries were made using the immunoSEQ multiplex PCR assay. For the multiplex PCR, a mixture combining 60 forward primers for TCR Vbeta segments and 13 reverse primers for TCR Jbeta segments was used. A multiplex PCR assay on genomic DNA amplified the CDR3 region of rearranged TCR beta genes. On the Illumina HiSeq System, the amplified TCR beta libraries were sequenced as 87-base-pair reads. Concerning the study's data processing: A later analysis counted some 74 million unique TCR beta chains across the 600 to 850 repertoires, and roughly 9.9 million of these chains were shared by at least two donors. Raw reads were error-corrected and collapsed into unique sequences by a nearest-neighbor algorithm in which closely related sequences were merged to remove PCR and sequencing errors. V, D and J gene segments were assigned by aligning CDR3 sequences to IMGT reference sequences. For a sequence to be retained, at least a six-nucleotide match to both a V gene segment and a J gene segment was required. A rearrangement counted as productive if the CDR3 had no stop codons and remained in frame with V and J, and every other rearrangement counted as non-productive. Following IMGT convention, CDR3 was defined as the stretch from the second conserved V-encoded cysteine to the conserved J-encoded phenylalanine. Sequences without an unambiguous match to a single V gene segment were excluded from the earlier analysis of a few hundred of the donors. In an earlier analysis of several hundred of the donors, V segments were called functional above 56.7% productive rearrangements and were called segregating when the between-donor standard deviation exceeded 5%. A statistical classification framework was built for diagnosing cytomegalovirus status from the catalog of TCR beta chain sequences. V and J gene assignment, in a later analysis, came from comparing TCR nucleotide sequences with IMGT/GENE-DB human TR gene sequences. A later analysis assigned CDR3 sequences and most-parsimonious VDJ recombination scenarios with the TCRdist pipeline. In a later analysis, each TCR beta chain was defined by its CDR3 amino acid sequence together with its V-gene family, and reads lacking a unique V-gene family were excluded. In a later analysis, 450 to 600 highly shared, low-generation-probability nucleotide sequences were removed to address suspected cross-contamination and a sequencing artifact. For each public chain, a later analysis derived a clonal expansion index from normalized ranks of inferred template counts within each repertoire. In a later analysis, generation probabilities were computed with a VDJ recombination model fitted to out-of-frame rearrangements, and the resulting probabilities were checked against IGoR. In a later analysis, TCR-TCR, TCR-HLA and TCR-CMV co-occurrence was scored with hypergeometric tests, and a repertoire-size bias correction was applied to TCR pairs. To estimate false discovery rates, a later analysis permuted the HLA or CMV assignments 20 times. In a later analysis, co-occurring TCRs were grouped using DBSCAN, with TCRdist sequence similarity added in when clustering inside HLA-allele-positive subsets. For co-occurrence clustering, repertoires with fewer than 30,000 or more than 120,000 public chains were excluded, along with four or five repertoires with anomalous nucleotide sharing. As stored in TCRdb, this immuneACCESS dataset retains in-frame rearrangements with V and J assigned. A fraction of the clones does not appear; measured against another copy, unresolved V genes explain less than half of the discrepancy, and the remainder lacks a known reason. That table is the source of V, J and clone size, and D and trimming were worked out from the DNA. Within this sample are 90,000 to 100,000 clones, with roughly three quarters of them counted one time only. Approximately 8% of the sample comes from the top ten.

The sequence joins TRBV27 to TRBJ2-7; TRBD2 is a weak D gene call, 5 bases matching. This clonotype originated in a female donor in good health and CMV-seronegative. Material: PBMCs. The CDR3 region has the sequence CASSSRIGEYEQYF. In nucleotides, the sequence is TGTGCCAGCAGTTCCCGAATTGGGGAGTACGAGCAGTACTTC.